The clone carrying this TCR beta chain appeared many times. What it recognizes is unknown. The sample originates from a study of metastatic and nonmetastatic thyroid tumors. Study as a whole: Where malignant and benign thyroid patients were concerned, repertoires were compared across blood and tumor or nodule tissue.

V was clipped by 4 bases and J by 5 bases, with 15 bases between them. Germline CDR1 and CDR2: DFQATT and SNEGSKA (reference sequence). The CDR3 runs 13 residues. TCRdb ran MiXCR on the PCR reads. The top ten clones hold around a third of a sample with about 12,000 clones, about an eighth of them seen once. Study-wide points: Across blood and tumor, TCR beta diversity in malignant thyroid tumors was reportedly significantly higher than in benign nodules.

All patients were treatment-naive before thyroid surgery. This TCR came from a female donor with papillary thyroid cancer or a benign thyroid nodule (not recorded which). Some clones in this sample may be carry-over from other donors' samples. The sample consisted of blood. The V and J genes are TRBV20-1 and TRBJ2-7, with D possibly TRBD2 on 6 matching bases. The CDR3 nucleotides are TGCAGTGCTACACCGGGCCCGGGAGACGAGCAGTACTTC. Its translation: CSATPGPGDEQYF.